The 24 T cell receptor beta chains below were found in one sample sequenced in a study of T cell responses to AZD1222 COVID-19 vaccine. The data were produced by immunoSEQ multiplex PCR, yet TCRdb's version contains in-frame clones alone and is incomplete. In the table there are approximately 140,000 clones, 85% to 95% of which are singletons. The specimen was peripheral blood, collected on day 0 of AZD1222 vaccination. The receptors here all came from an adult in good health.

The chain employs TRBV19 and TRBJ2-6; no reliable D call. Per germline, CDR1 LNHDA and CDR2 SQIVND (reference sequence). The V end was cut by 4 bases, the J end by 2 bases, with 15 bases between. The CDR3 is 17 amino acids. The CDR3 coding sequence is TGTGCCAGTAGTAGGAAGGAGCCCCCCCCTGGGGCCAACGTCCTGACTTTC. Protein sequence: CASSRKEPPPGANVLTF.

The rearrangement uses TRBV19 and TRBJ1-2; no clear D gene. The ends were cut back, 7 bases at V and 5 bases at J, with 11 bases in the middle. The V gene's germline CDR1 is LNHDA and CDR2 SQIVND (reference sequence). The CDR3 length is 12 residues. As DNA, the CDR3 is TGTGCCAGTACGTCACGGACTTATGGCTACACCTTC. This encodes CASTSRTYGYTF.

The V call is TRBV7-6, the J call TRBJ2-3, with unresolved D. CDR3 length: 19 amino acids. V was pared by 1 base and J by 0 bases, with 20 bases between. Germline CDR1 is SGHVS and CDR2 is FNYEAQ. The CDR3 loop reads CASSLDTDRPVSSTDTQYF. The CDR3 DNA sequence: TGTGCCAGCAGCTTAGATACCGACCGCCCCGTTTCTAGCACAGATACGCAGTATTTT. The full variable domain, its missing parts supplied by reference TRBV7-6 and TRBJ2-3, is GAGVSQSPRYKVTKRGQDVALRCDPISGHVSLYWYRQALGQGPEFLTYFNYEAQQDKSGLPNDRFSAERPEGSISTLTIQRTEQRDSAMYRCASSLDTDRPVSSTDTQYFGPGTRLTVL.

V usage is TRBV4-3 and J usage is TRBJ2-1; 11 bases are a match to TRBD2. The V segment lost 3 bases and the J segment 6 bases; nucleotides outside the gene matches: 4. CDR1 is LGHNA and CDR2 is YSLEER in the germline V gene. The CDR3 spans 15 residues. For the CDR3, the DNA is TGCGCCAGCAGCCAGGGACTAGCGGAGCGCAATGAGCAGTTCTTC. Translated, it gives CASSQGLAERNEQFF.

This chain links TRBV5-6 with TRBJ2-5; no clear D gene. The V gene lost 6 bases and the J gene lost 3 bases, with 15 bases spanning the gap. Germline CDR1 reads SGHDT; CDR2 reads YYEEEE. The CDR3 is 14 amino acids. The CDR3 region is CASNSVLGKETQYF. DNA for the CDR3: TGTGCCAGCAACTCTGTGCTGGGAAAAGAGACCCAGTACTTC.

This clone came up a few times. The chain links TRBV19 to TRBJ1-1; no definite D call. From germline, CDR1 is LNHDA and CDR2 SQIVND (reference sequence). This CDR3 has 13 residues. V was shortened by 5 bases and J by 3 bases, with 10 bases between the two germline ends. CDR3 protein: CASSFLGYTEAFF. DNA of the CDR3: TGTGCCAGTAGTTTTCTCGGCTACACTGAAGCTTTCTTT.

The chain carries TRBV18 and TRBJ2-3; TRBD2 matches 14 bases. Germline V gene data show CDR1 as KGHSH and CDR2 as LQKENI. The V and J ends lost 3 bases and 2 bases, in that order; junction bases with no gene match: 7. The length of the CDR3 is 18 residues. The CDR3 region has the DNA TGTGCCAGCTCACCGCAATCGACTAGCGGGAGGGCCACAGATACGCAGTATTTT. As protein: CASSPQSTSGRATDTQYF.

The CDR3 region has the DNA TGTGCCAGCAGAAGGACAGGGTACAATGAGCAGTTCTTC. It is translated as CASRRTGYNEQFF. V usage is TRBV5-6 and J usage is TRBJ2-1; 8 bases line up with TRBD1. The V gene's germline CDR1 is SGHDT and CDR2 YYEEEE. The CDR3 has 13 residues. V lost 5 bases, J lost 4 bases, and 2 bases stayed unmatched.

The V call is TRBV28, the J call TRBJ1-2, with TRBD1 as a possible D gene (6 bases). The germline V and J ends were trimmed by 6 bases and 5 bases, with 13 bases remaining between them. CDR3 length: 13 amino acids. The germline CDR1 and CDR2 sequences are MDHEN and SYDVKM. The DNA for the CDR3 is TGTGCCAGCAGCTTCAGGGGTGGGTATGGCTACACCTTC. Translated: CASSFRGGYGYTF.

V usage is TRBV27 and J usage is TRBJ2-1, with 9 bases fitting TRBD1. Germline V lookup: CDR1 MNHEY, CDR2 SMNVEV (reference sequence). The ends lost 3 bases at V and 6 bases at J; junction bases unmatched: 3. The CDR3 is 14 residues long. The CDR3 nucleotides read TGTGCCAGCAGTTTGGGGACAGGGCTCAATGAGCAGTTCTTC. This sequence encodes CASSLGTGLNEQFF.

The rearrangement links TRBV10-3 to TRBJ1-1, with D perhaps matching TRBD1 (5 bases). Trimming stripped 4 bases from V and 5 bases from J, with 8 bases between. Germline CDR1 ENHRY, CDR2 SYGVKD. The CDR3 runs to 12 residues. As DNA, the CDR3 is TGTGCCATCAGTGTCGAGGGGACTGAAGCTTTCTTT. Translating it yields CAISVEGTEAFF.

The rearrangement uses TRBV7-2 and TRBJ2-7; D may match TRBD1 or TRBD2 (5 bases each). The CDR3 covers 14 residues. The V gene lost 5 bases and the J gene lost 3 bases, with 14 bases spanning the gap. The germline V gene encodes CDR1 SGHTA and CDR2 FQGNSA. As DNA, the CDR3 is TGTGCCAGCAGCCGTGGACCAGGGAGCTACGAGCAGTACTTC. Its translation is CASSRGPGSYEQYF.

This chain connects TRBV6-1 to TRBJ1-6; 8 positions match TRBD1. The CDR3 loop spans 16 amino acids. The V gene's germline CDR1 is MNHNS and CDR2 SASEGT. V gave up 4 bases and J gave up 2 bases; unmatched junction bases: 4. The CDR3 nucleotides read TGTGCCAGCAGTGCAGGGGGCCCGGCCTATAATTCACCCCTCCACTTT. Translation: CASSAGGPAYNSPLHF.

V is TRBV5-1 and J is TRBJ2-3, with TRBD2 identical over 14 bases. The trim removed 4 bases at V and 0 bases at J, leaving 7 bases unmatched. Per germline, CDR1 SGHRS and CDR2 YFSETQ. The length of the CDR3 is 18 residues. The CDR3, as DNA: TGCGCCAGCAGCACCGGACTAGCGGGGGGCTCTAGCACAGATACGCAGTATTTT. Translated, it gives CASSTGLAGGSSTDTQYF. The entire variable domain, with the rest obtained from reference TRBV5-1 and TRBJ2-3, is as follows: KAGVTQTPRYLIKTRGQQVTLSCSPISGHRSVSWYQQTPGQGLQFLFEYFSETQRNKGNFPGRFSGRQFSNSRSEMNVSTLELGDSALYLCASSTGLAGGSSTDTQYFGPGTRLTVL.

Turning to this clone: A read error may account for a junction end that differs from germline. The chain uses TRBV6-5 and TRBJ2-5, with a weak D call TRBD2 (5 bases). CDR3 size: 14 residues. Germline CDR1 is MNHEY and CDR2 is SVGAGI. In DNA form, the CDR3 reads TGTGCCACCTACCCCGGGGTTTACCAGGAGACCCAGTACTTC. Translation: CATYPGVYQETQYF.

The chain joins TRBV7-9 to TRBJ2-7, with a tentative D call TRBD1 (7 bases). V shed 5 bases and J shed 1 base, with 21 bases lying between them. This CDR3 spans 17 amino acids. Germline V gene lookup returns CDR1 SEHNR and CDR2 FQNEAQ (reference sequence). The CDR3 DNA reads TGTGCCAGCAGCCCCCTCTCGGGAGACAGGGCTTCCTACGAGCAGTACTTC. As protein: CASSPLSGDRASYEQYF.

The rearrangement joins TRBV2 to TRBJ2-7; 9 nucleotides align to TRBD1. CDR1 is SNHLY and CDR2 is FYNNEI in the germline V gene. The V and J ends lost 6 bases and 4 bases, in that order; junction bases with no gene match: 7. The CDR3 totals 14 residues. CDR3 loop: CASREQGASYEQYF. CDR3 nucleotide sequence: TGTGCCAGCAGAGAACAGGGGGCGTCTTACGAGCAGTACTTC.

This clone has only one observation. The CDR3 sequence is CASSTLTGPSYNEQFF. The CDR3 DNA follows: TGTGCCAGCAGCACCCTGACAGGTCCCTCCTACAATGAGCAGTTCTTC. The V and J genes are TRBV7-8 and TRBJ2-1; TRBD1 might be the D (6 bases). CDR3 length equals 16 residues. Per germline, CDR1 SGHVS and CDR2 FQNEAQ. Deletions cut 5 bases from V and 0 bases from J, with 14 bases between.

J is TRBJ2-1 and V is TRBV27; 9 nucleotides agree with TRBD1. The CDR3 covers 15 residues. The junction had 4 bases not matched to a gene; V was cut back by 4 bases and J by 3 bases. The germline CDR1 and CDR2 sequences are MNHEY and SMNVEV (reference sequence). CDR3 sequence: CASSSLTGGYNEQFF. The CDR3 DNA is TGTGCCAGCAGTTCTTTGACAGGGGGCTACAATGAGCAGTTCTTC.

The CDR3: CASSTAGTTQETQYF. The CDR3 DNA sequence: TGTGCCAGCAGTACCGCAGGGACTACCCAAGAGACCCAGTACTTC. The gene calls are TRBV6-5 and TRBJ2-5; 7 nucleotides line up with TRBD2. CDR1 and CDR2 from the germline V gene are MNHEY and SVGAGI. The CDR3 spans 15 residues. Losses at the gene ends were 5 bases for V and 1 base for J; bases not matched to a gene: 7.

This rearrangement joins TRBV6-1 to TRBJ2-7, with 7 bases that match TRBD2. The trim removed 2 bases at V and 2 bases at J, leaving 6 bases unmatched. The CDR3 contains 15 residues. Germline V gene sequence: CDR1 MNHNS, CDR2 SASEGT. The CDR3 DNA reads as TGTGCCAGCAGTGAATGGGGAGGGCCTACCTACGAGCAGTACTTC. Translated, it gives CASSEWGGPTYEQYF.

CDR3 loop: CASSKDSNQPQHF. The CDR3, as DNA: TGTGCCAGCAGTAAGGACAGTAATCAGCCCCAGCATTTT. The chain couples TRBV6-6 to TRBJ1-5, with D possibly matching TRBD1 (6 bases). The CDR3 is made up of 13 amino acids. Germline CDR1 and CDR2: MNHNY and SVGAGI (reference sequence). V was cut by 5 bases and J by 4 bases, with 9 bases left in between.

The V gene is TRBV6-2 or TRBV6-3, the J gene TRBJ2-7; 8 positions agree with TRBD1. The CDR3 contains 15 residues. Trimming at V came to 0 bases and at J to 6 bases, leaving 7 bases not matched to a gene. Germline V gene lookup returns CDR1 MNHEY and CDR2 SVGEGT. CDR3 in DNA: TGTGCCAGCAGTTACTCGATAGGACAGGGTGGCGAGCAGTACTTC. Amino acid sequence: CASSYSIGQGGEQYF.

The rearrangement links TRBV19 to TRBJ2-7; D is unresolved. With 9 bases removed from V and 7 bases from J, the gap between germline ends came to 16 bases. Germline-derived CDR1 and CDR2 are LNHDA and SQIVND (reference sequence). CDR3 size: 12 residues. The CDR3 sequence is CASQDFWGEQYF. The CDR3 nucleotides read TGTGCCAGCCAAGACTTTTGGGGAGAGCAGTACTTC.